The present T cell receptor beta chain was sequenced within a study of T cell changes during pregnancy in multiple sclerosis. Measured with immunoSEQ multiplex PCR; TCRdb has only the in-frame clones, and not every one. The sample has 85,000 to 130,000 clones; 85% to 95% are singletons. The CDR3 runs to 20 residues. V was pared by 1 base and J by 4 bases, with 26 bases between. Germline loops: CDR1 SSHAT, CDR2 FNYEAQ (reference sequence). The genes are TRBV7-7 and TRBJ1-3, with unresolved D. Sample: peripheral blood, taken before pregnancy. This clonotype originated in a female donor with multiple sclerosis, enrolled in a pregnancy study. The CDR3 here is CASSLEGSNLGSIIGNTIYF. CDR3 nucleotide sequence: TGTGCCAGCAGCTTAGAAGGGTCGAATTTGGGGAGTATTATCGGAAACACCATATATTTT.